The 14 T cell receptor beta chains below were found in one sample sequenced in a study of cytomegalovirus exposure and HLA in healthy donors. Vbeta (60) and Jbeta (13) primers were used in the PCR. The repertoire was sequenced with immunoSEQ multiplex PCR; TCRdb's copy has only in-frame clones and lacks some. The sample holds tens of thousands of clones; less than 75% are singletons and the top ten take under 2.5%. The sample was PBMCs. The source is a man aged 30 to 39 in good health and CMV-seronegative.

The V and J genes are TRBV28 and TRBJ2-3, with 7 bases lining up with TRBD1. Germline V gene data show CDR1 as MDHEN and CDR2 as SYDVKM. V was pared by 5 bases and J by 4 bases, with 12 bases of the junction left unmatched. The length of the CDR3 is 16 residues. This CDR3 reads CASSPQRLTGSDTQYF. CDR3 DNA: TGTGCCAGCAGTCCACAACGCCTGACAGGGTCAGATACGCAGTATTTT.

This clone was seen only a few times. V and J are TRBV4-1 and TRBJ1-1; D ambiguous. The CDR3 covers 17 residues. The V end was cut by 2 bases, the J end by 4 bases, with 20 bases between. Germline loops: CDR1 MGHRA, CDR2 YSYEKL. CDR3 sequence (DNA): TGCGCCAGCAGCCAATCCTGGCAGGAATCGCTGAGCACTGAAGCTTTCTTT. Amino acid sequence: CASSQSWQESLSTEAFF.

This clone was detected a few times. This chain uses TRBV28 with TRBJ2-7; D gene uncertain. The CDR3 has 11 residues. V was cut by 2 bases and J by 7 bases, with 6 bases left in between. Germline CDR1 reads MDHEN; CDR2 reads SYDVKM. The CDR3 sequence is CASSLAREQYF. The CDR3 DNA reads as TGTGCCAGCAGTTTAGCGCGTGAGCAGTACTTC.

The chain links TRBV28 to TRBJ2-1; 8 positions agree with TRBD2. Germline lookup yields CDR1 MDHEN and CDR2 SYDVKM. There are 14 residues in the CDR3. Trimming removed 10 bases from V and 12 bases from J; junction bases left unmatched: 17. The CDR3 bases are TGTGCCACCTTTGGTAGCGGGACTACGTTTGTGCAGTTCTTC. Translation gives CATFGSGTTFVQFF.

On this clone: One end of the junction fails to match germline, which may point to a read error. The chain has TRBV30 and TRBJ2-3, with 12 positions matching TRBD2. The CDR3 loop spans 16 amino acids. Looked up from germline, CDR1 is GTSNPN and CDR2 is SVGIG (reference sequence). CDR3 DNA: TGTGCCCGGAGCCCTAGCGGGAGGGCCACCGCAGATACGCAGTATTTT. As protein: CARSPSGRATADTQYF.

The chain couples TRBV10-1 to TRBJ1-1; D is undetermined. V lost 9 bases, J lost 1 base, and 18 bases lay in between. The CDR3 spans 15 residues. Germline V gene data show CDR1 as WNHNN and CDR2 as SYGVQD (reference sequence). CDR3 region: CASYKGGLKNTEAFF. The CDR3 nucleotides are TGCGCCAGTTACAAAGGAGGACTTAAGAACACTGAAGCTTTCTTT.

The rearrangement links TRBV5-1 to TRBJ2-2; TRBD1 is a possible D gene (6 bases). Trimming removed 4 bases from V and 0 bases from J, with 10 bases in between. The CDR3 loop spans 15 amino acids. Germline CDR1 and CDR2: SGHRS and YFSETQ. The CDR3 reads CASSLGDTNTGELFF. DNA of the CDR3: TGCGCCAGCAGCCTGGGGGACACGAACACCGGGGAGCTGTTTTTT.

This clone has only a few counts. The chain couples TRBV19 to TRBJ1-5; 9 bases match TRBD1. Germline V gene sequence: CDR1 LNHDA, CDR2 SQIVND (reference sequence). J lost 7 bases, V lost 8 bases, and 9 bases had no gene match. The length of the CDR3 is 14 residues. The CDR3 DNA reads TGTGCCAGTCGACCACAGGGGGCCGGGCAGCCCCAGCATTTT. Translation: CASRPQGAGQPQHF.

This rearrangement joins TRBV4-1 to TRBJ2-3; 7 bases match TRBD2. The V gene's germline CDR1 is MGHRA and CDR2 YSYEKL. This CDR3 spans 14 amino acids. Losses at the gene ends were 7 bases for V and 4 bases for J; bases not matched to a gene: 8. The DNA for the CDR3 is TGCGCCAGCAATTTAGGGAGGGGCGCAGATACGCAGTATTTT. Encoded protein: CASNLGRGADTQYF.

The table lists this clone with a few counts. V usage is TRBV7-3 and J usage is TRBJ2-1; 8 nucleotides match TRBD2. Trimming took 5 bases from V and 3 from J; bases not matched to a gene: 6. The germline gives CDR1 SGHTA, CDR2 FQGTGA. The CDR3 loop spans 15 amino acids. The CDR3 DNA reads as TGTGCCAGCAGCCCTTTAGCGGGAAACTACAATGAGCAGTTCTTC. Protein sequence: CASSPLAGNYNEQFF.

The V and J genes are TRBV9 and TRBJ2-7; 10 nucleotides match TRBD2. J was trimmed by 7 bases and V by 2 bases; bases with no gene match: 9. The CDR3 has 15 amino acids. Germline CDR1 is SGDLS and CDR2 is YYNGEE. The CDR3 DNA follows: TGTGCCAGCAGCGTCTCCGGGACTAGCGCCGGGGAGCAGTACTTC. As protein: CASSVSGTSAGEQYF.

This clone was seen more than once but under ten times. The J gene is TRBJ1-1, the V gene TRBV14; weak D call: TRBD1 (5 bases). Germline V CDR1 and CDR2: SGHDN, FVKESK. CDR3 length: 13 amino acids. Between the trimmed V and J ends, which lost 4 bases and 9 bases, there was a span of 15 bases. The CDR3 DNA sequence: TGTGCCAGCAGCCTGGGGCCTCGACAGAAAGCTTTCTTT. Translated: CASSLGPRQKAFF.

The chain carries TRBV6-5 and TRBJ2-1, with D possibly being TRBD1 (8 bases). CDR1 is MNHEY and CDR2 is SVGAGI in the germline V gene. Trimming removed 3 bases from V and 5 bases from J, with 14 bases in between. The CDR3 is made up of 15 amino acids. Here the CDR3 DNA reads TGTGCCAGCAGTTATAACAGGGGGGGCAACAATGAGCAGTTCTTC. It encodes CASSYNRGGNNEQFF.

The J gene is TRBJ1-2, the V gene TRBV13; D ambiguous. The V gene's germline CDR1 is PRHDT and CDR2 FYEKMQ (reference sequence). The length of the CDR3 is 12 residues. V gave up 2 bases and J gave up 3 bases, with 4 bases separating them. CDR3 coding DNA: TGTGCCAGCAGCTTACGGGACTATGGCTACACCTTC. This encodes CASSLRDYGYTF.